One and the same sample provided the 19 T cell receptor beta chains below, sequenced in a study of blood T cell repertoires in COVID-19. Using immunoSEQ multiplex PCR, the repertoire was profiled, and TCRdb retains in-frame clones only, with some absent. Here the sample spans about 360,000 clones, around 90% being singletons. The sequencing sample was made of peripheral blood. Receptors were obtained from a human donor in a cohort sampled during active COVID-19.

This clone has just a few counts. This chain joins TRBV2 and TRBJ1-1; D is perhaps TRBD1 (5 bases). The CDR3 sequence is 13 residues long. V was cut by 6 bases and J by 9 bases, with 17 bases left in between. CDR1 and CDR2 (germline): SNHLY, FYNNEI. The CDR3 reads CASSAPFRGKAFF. The CDR3 DNA sequence: TGTGCCAGCAGCGCACCTTTTAGGGGAAAAGCTTTCTTT.

The chain combines TRBV30 with TRBJ1-1; D is undetermined. The ends were cut back, 0 bases at V and 0 bases at J, with 14 bases in the middle. This CDR3 has 16 residues. Germline CDR1 and CDR2: GTSNPN and SVGIG (reference sequence). The CDR3, as DNA: TGTGCCTGGAGTGTACTAATCCCCGGGATGAACACTGAAGCTTTCTTT. Its protein is CAWSVLIPGMNTEAFF.

The gene calls are TRBV27 and TRBJ2-7, with D tentatively TRBD1 (5 bases). Trimming cost V 3 bases and J 0 bases, with 12 bases left between them. CDR3 size: 15 residues. CDR1 and CDR2 from the germline V gene are MNHEY and SMNVEV (reference sequence). The CDR3 is CASSLNRILSYEQYF. CDR3 bases: TGTGCCAGCAGTTTGAACAGGATTCTCTCCTACGAGCAGTACTTC.

The rearrangement links TRBV28 to TRBJ1-1; D is possibly TRBD1 (5 bases). There are 16 residues in the CDR3. The V gene's germline CDR1 is MDHEN and CDR2 SYDVKM. Deletions cut 5 bases from V and 1 base from J, with 17 bases between. CDR3 sequence: CASSTGGDGTNTEAFF. CDR3 in DNA: TGTGCCAGCAGTACCGGGGGGGACGGCACGAACACTGAAGCTTTCTTT. Supplemented by reference TRBV28 and TRBJ1-1, the full variable domain reads DVKVTQSSRYLVKRTGEKVFLECVQDMDHENMFWYRQDPGLGLRLIYFSYDVKMKEKGDIPEGYSVSREKKERFSLILESASTNQTSMYLCASSTGGDGTNTEAFFGQGTRLTVV.

This chain joins TRBV4-1 and TRBJ2-3; D remains unclear. CDR1 and CDR2 (germline): MGHRA, YSYEKL. This CDR3 comprises 15 residues. The ends were cut back, 0 bases at V and 6 bases at J, with 13 bases in the middle. The CDR3 is CASSQEAGSTDTQYF. The CDR3 DNA sequence: TGCGCCAGCAGCCAAGAGGCAGGATCAACTGATACGCAGTATTTT.

In regard to this clone: Compared with germline, one end of the junction differs, possibly owing to a read error. The rearrangement links TRBV2 to TRBJ2-5, with 9 bases identical to TRBD1. Germline V gene sequence: CDR1 SNHLY, CDR2 FYNNEI. The CDR3 has 15 residues. The CDR3 DNA reads as TGTGCCAGCAGAGAAGACAGGGGGTTAGGAGAGACCCAGTACTTC. As protein: CASREDRGLGETQYF.

The V call is TRBV6-4, the J call TRBJ2-1; D possibly corresponds to TRBD2 (5 bases). The germline CDR1 and CDR2 sequences are MRHNA and SNTAGT. The CDR3 length is 16 residues. V lost 3 bases, J lost 8 bases, and 20 bases lay in between. The CDR3 loop reads CASSEASPSRGHEQFF. CDR3 DNA: TGTGCCAGCAGTGAAGCCAGCCCTTCACGAGGGCATGAGCAGTTCTTC.

The J gene is TRBJ2-7, the V gene TRBV9; D possibly corresponds to TRBD1 (6 bases). The CDR3 loop spans 12 amino acids. The germline V gene encodes CDR1 SGDLS and CDR2 YYNGEE. V lost 3 bases and J lost 5, with 9 bases in between. In DNA, the CDR3 is TGTGCCAGCAGCGGGGCAGGGGACGAGCAGTACTTC. Protein sequence: CASSGAGDEQYF.

This CDR3 is CAWSGKRVTPYEQYF. The CDR3 region has the DNA TGTGCCTGGAGTGGAAAGCGGGTTACACCCTACGAGCAGTACTTC. V and J are TRBV30 and TRBJ2-7, with a weak D call TRBD2 (6 bases). V was clipped by 1 base and J by 2 bases, with 15 bases between them. The CDR3 length is 15 residues. Germline V gives CDR1 GTSNPN, CDR2 SVGIG (reference sequence).

V is TRBV9 and J is TRBJ1-5; TRBD1 might be the D (5 bases). CDR1 and CDR2 (germline): SGDLS, YYNGEE. This CDR3 region has 15 residues. The V and J ends lost 3 bases and 11 bases respectively, with 21 bases between them. CDR3 amino acids: CASSAGEGPRQAQHF. For the CDR3, the DNA is TGTGCCAGCAGCGCGGGGGAAGGACCCCGCCAAGCCCAGCATTTT. Full variable domain (missing parts from reference TRBV9 and TRBJ1-5): DSGVTQTPKHLITATGQRVTLRCSPRSGDLSVYWYQQSLDQGLQFLIQYYNGEERAKGNILERFSAQQFPDLHSELNLSSLELGDSALYFCASSAGEGPRQAQHFGDGTRLSIL.

The gene calls are TRBV4-1 and TRBJ2-2; 15 positions agree with TRBD2. Trimming removed 4 bases from V and 5 bases from J; junction bases left unmatched: 11. CDR3 length: 19 residues. Germline V gene sequence: CDR1 MGHRA, CDR2 YSYEKL. This CDR3 reads CASSLPIGLAGGDTGELFF. CDR3 nucleotides: TGCGCCAGCAGCCTCCCAATTGGACTAGCGGGAGGGGATACCGGGGAGCTGTTTTTT.

The V gene is TRBV19, the J gene TRBJ2-7, with 9 bases aligning to TRBD1. The CDR3 is made up of 13 amino acids. Germline CDR1 and CDR2: LNHDA and SQIVND (reference sequence). V gave up 8 bases and J gave up 0 bases; unmatched junction bases: 2. The CDR3 region is CASGQGYSYEQYF. CDR3 bases: TGTGCCAGTGGACAGGGGTACTCCTACGAGCAGTACTTC.

This chain connects TRBV11-2 to TRBJ2-2; 8 bases fit TRBD1. Trimming removed 3 bases from V and 7 bases from J; junction bases left unmatched: 7. Per germline, CDR1 SGHAT and CDR2 FQNNGV. The CDR3 covers 15 residues. CDR3 sequence reads: CASSFQGAESGELFF. For the CDR3, the DNA is TGTGCCAGCAGCTTCCAGGGGGCGGAGAGCGGGGAGCTGTTTTTT.

This chain joins TRBV5-4 and TRBJ2-1; possible D gene TRBD1, 6 bases. This CDR3 spans 16 amino acids. V lost 0 bases, J lost 5 bases, and 15 bases lay in between. Germline CDR1 reads SGHNT; CDR2 reads YYREEE (reference sequence). CDR3 nucleotide sequence: TGTGCCAGCAGCTTGGGGGGACACCAGCTAAACAATGAGCAGTTCTTC. Protein: CASSLGGHQLNNEQFF.

The rearrangement joins TRBV6-5 to TRBJ2-2; 8 positions agree with TRBD1. The CDR3 totals 15 residues. In germline, CDR1 is MNHEY, CDR2 SVGAGI. V shed 5 bases, J shed 0 bases, and the junction held 2 bases outside the gene matches. This CDR3 is CASSRDRPNTGELFF. CDR3 coding DNA: TGTGCCAGCAGTAGGGACAGGCCGAACACCGGGGAGCTGTTTTTT.

The chain links TRBV28 to TRBJ2-7; 11 bases match TRBD1. The length of the CDR3 is 13 residues. Germline-derived CDR1 and CDR2 are MDHEN and SYDVKM. V trimming: 9 bases; J trimming: 4 bases; junction bases outside the gene matches: 5. The CDR3 here is CASRDRGTYEQYF. DNA of the CDR3: TGTGCCAGTAGGGACAGGGGGACTTACGAGCAGTACTTC.

The chain combines TRBV9 with TRBJ1-2, with 7 bases lining up with TRBD1. CDR3 length: 15 amino acids. V lost 4 bases to trimming and J lost 5 bases; unmatched junction nucleotides: 11. Germline-derived CDR1 and CDR2 are SGDLS and YYNGEE. The CDR3: CASSPTGTVNYGYTF. Here the CDR3 DNA reads TGTGCCAGCAGCCCTACCGGGACAGTTAATTATGGCTACACCTTC.

The genes are TRBV19 and TRBJ2-7; D may be TRBD1 (5 bases). CDR3 length: 15 residues. Trimming took off 2 bases at V and 2 bases at J, with 13 bases between the two ends. The germline V gene has CDR1 LNHDA and CDR2 SQIVND (reference sequence). The CDR3 loop reads CASSIQGLETYEQYF. The CDR3 nucleotides read TGTGCCAGTAGTATACAGGGCCTTGAAACCTACGAGCAGTACTTC.

The J gene is TRBJ1-1, the V gene TRBV11-2; D gene unclear. The germline CDR1 and CDR2 sequences are SGHAT and FQNNGV. With 1 base removed from V and 8 bases from J, the gap between germline ends came to 14 bases. The CDR3 covers 14 residues. This CDR3 is CASSLGFSTGEAFF. CDR3 DNA sequence: TGTGCCAGCAGCTTAGGGTTTTCGACTGGGGAAGCTTTCTTT. Filled out from reference TRBV11-2 and TRBJ1-1, the complete variable domain reads EAGVAQSPRYKIIEKRQSVAFWCNPISGHATLYWYQQILGQGPKLLIQFQNNGVVDDSQLPKDRFSAERLKGVDSTLKIQPAKLEDSAVYLCASSLGFSTGEAFFGQGTRLTVV.